Listed here is a single T cell receptor beta chain. This sample was taken from a study of T cell changes during pregnancy in multiple sclerosis. The table came from immunoSEQ multiplex PCR; TCRdb's copy has only in-frame clones and leaves some out. The table includes 66,000 or so clones, 85% to 90% detected once. The sequence derives from a female donor in good health, enrolled as a control in a pregnancy study. The material was peripheral blood, obtained in the first trimester of pregnancy.

CDR3 region: CASSYLGLGDGYTF. CDR3 DNA sequence: TGCGCCAGCAGCTACCTAGGCCTAGGGGATGGCTACACCTTC. V and J are TRBV5-1 and TRBJ1-2; the D gene is possibly TRBD1 (5 bases). CDR1 SGHRS and CDR2 YFSETQ come from the germline V gene. CDR3 length: 14 amino acids. Trimming removed 3 bases at V and 6 bases at J, with 15 bases between.